This T cell receptor (beta chain) was sequenced in a study of blood T cell repertoires in COVID-19. Study at large: Sites across the United States, Italy and Spain contributed samples from acute and convalescent COVID-19. PBMCs, B-cell-depleted T cells, or T cells were the source of the cDNA or gDNA that made up the material.

Method: immunoSEQ multiplex PCR; TCRdb's copy keeps in-frame clones and lacks some. Of 230,000 or so clones in the sample, 84% were seen once. The sequencing input was peripheral blood. The sequence was collected from a man aged 25 to 45 with active or convalescent COVID-19.

The CDR3 reads CASSLPRGNSPLHF. In DNA form, the CDR3 reads TGTGCCAGCAGCTTACCCAGGGGGAATTCACCCCTCCACTTT. The chain links TRBV7-9 to TRBJ1-6, with TRBD1 matching 7 bases. This CDR3 has 14 residues. CDR1 and CDR2 from the germline V gene are SEHNR and FQNEAQ (reference sequence). With 2 bases clipped from V and 7 bases from J, the junction kept 2 bases outside the gene matches.